This entry lists 21 T cell receptor beta chains sequenced from one sample in a study of blood T cell repertoires in COVID-19. Only in-frame clones appear in the TCRdb table, and some are missing; sequencing was by immunoSEQ multiplex PCR. The sample consists of roughly 70,000 clones, about nine tenths of them appearing once. The sample consisted of peripheral blood. The origin of the receptors is a human donor with active COVID-19. The donor label of this sample is uncertain.

This rearrangement joins TRBV6-5 to TRBJ2-2, with TRBD1 identical over 8 bases. After removal of 5 bases from V and 4 bases from J, the junction contained 3 bases not matched to a gene. Germline V CDR1 and CDR2: MNHEY, SVGAGI. This CDR3 region has 14 residues. DNA of the CDR3: TGTGCCAGCAGTCGACAGGGGCCCACCGGGGAGCTGTTTTTT. Amino acids: CASSRQGPTGELFF.

The V call is TRBV9, the J call TRBJ2-5; 12 bases align to TRBD2. This CDR3 is built from 17 residues. Trimming removed 2 bases from V and 2 bases from J; junction bases left unmatched: 7. Germline values: CDR1 SGDLS, CDR2 YYNGEE. In DNA, the CDR3 is TGTGCCAGCAGCGTGGACTTCGGGACTAGCGGGCAAGAGACCCAGTACTTC. Protein product: CASSVDFGTSGQETQYF.

CDR3 protein: CSARGQSQAFF. CDR3 nucleotide sequence: TGCAGTGCTAGAGGACAAAGCCAAGCTTTCTTT. V is TRBV20-1 and J is TRBJ1-1; D is ambiguous. V lost 1 base and J 9 bases, leaving 9 bases between the germline ends. Germline assignment: CDR1 DFQATT and CDR2 SNEGSKA (reference sequence). The CDR3 is made up of 11 amino acids.

This chain uses TRBV24-1 with TRBJ2-3; no clear D. The CDR3 is 18 amino acids. The V end was cut by 5 bases, the J end by 0 bases, with 20 bases between. Germline CDR1 is KGHDR and CDR2 is SFDVKD. The CDR3 reads CATSVTRRRGDSTDTQYF. The CDR3 nucleotides are TGTGCCACCAGTGTTACCAGAAGGCGAGGCGATAGCACAGATACGCAGTATTTT.

The rearrangement uses TRBV6-4 and TRBJ2-1, with 8 bases matching TRBD2. J was trimmed by 4 bases and V by 3 bases; bases with no gene match: 5. Germline V gene lookup returns CDR1 MRHNA and CDR2 SNTAGT. The CDR3 loop spans 15 amino acids. The CDR3 here is CASSESREGYNEQFF. CDR3 bases: TGTGCCAGCAGTGAGTCCCGGGAGGGTTACAATGAGCAGTTCTTC.

V and J are TRBV5-4 and TRBJ2-1; 13 positions agree with TRBD2. CDR1 and CDR2 from the germline V gene are SGHNT and YYREEE (reference sequence). This CDR3 region has 13 residues. With 10 bases clipped from V and 10 bases from J, the junction kept 8 bases outside the gene matches. The CDR3 spells CAGRTSGSREQFF. Here the CDR3 DNA reads TGTGCCGGACGGACTAGCGGGAGCAGGGAGCAGTTCTTC.

The chain joins TRBV19 to TRBJ2-7; perhaps TRBD1 as D (5 bases). The V end was cut by 3 bases, the J end by 5 bases, with 14 bases between. CDR3 length: 14 amino acids. Germline lookup yields CDR1 LNHDA and CDR2 SQIVND (reference sequence). The CDR3 loop is CASSIEDKPHEQYF. Written as DNA, the CDR3 is TGTGCCAGTAGTATCGAGGACAAGCCACACGAGCAGTACTTC. Combining the CDR3 with reference TRBV19 and TRBJ2-7 gives the whole variable domain DGGITQSPKYLFRKEGQNVTLSCEQNLNHDAMYWYRQDPGQGLRLIYYSQIVNDFQKGDIAEGYSVSREKKESFPLTVTSAQKNPTAFYLCASSIEDKPHEQYFGPGTRLTVT.

The chain has TRBV18 and TRBJ1-1, with a possible D match to TRBD1 (6 bases). V lost 0 bases to trimming and J lost 3 bases, with 14 bases between them. The CDR3 consists of 16 residues. The germline CDR1 and CDR2 sequences are KGHSH and LQKENI. For the CDR3, the DNA is TGTGCCAGCTCACCACCTGGCAGGGGCGCGGACACTGAAGCTTTCTTT. Its translation: CASSPPGRGADTEAFF.

The chain joins TRBV28 to TRBJ2-3; D is perhaps TRBD1 (6 bases). The V and J ends lost 6 bases and 4 bases respectively, with 11 bases between them. The germline V gene has CDR1 MDHEN and CDR2 SYDVKM. The CDR3 totals 13 residues. The CDR3 loop is CASRPQGSDTQYF. CDR3 bases: TGTGCCAGCAGACCCCAGGGGTCAGATACGCAGTATTTT. Combining the CDR3 with reference TRBV28 and TRBJ2-3 gives the whole variable domain DVKVTQSSRYLVKRTGEKVFLECVQDMDHENMFWYRQDPGLGLRLIYFSYDVKMKEKGDIPEGYSVSREKKERFSLILESASTNQTSMYLCASRPQGSDTQYFGPGTRLTVL.

The CDR3 nucleotides read TGTGCCAGCAGCCAAGAACCCTCGAGGATGGCTGAAGCTTTCTTT. Translated, it gives CASSQEPSRMAEAFF. V gene TRBV4-2 combines with J gene TRBJ1-1; D uncertain. The CDR3 has 15 amino acids. Germline loops: CDR1 LGHNA, CDR2 YNFKEQ. Trimming cost V 0 bases and J 6 bases, with 14 bases left between them.

The V and J genes are TRBV18 and TRBJ2-3, with 13 positions matching TRBD2. The CDR3 length is 17 residues. J was trimmed by 2 bases and V by 3 bases; bases with no gene match: 5. Germline lookup yields CDR1 KGHSH and CDR2 LQKENI. The CDR3 nucleotides read TGTGCCAGCTCACCTTTGGGGACTAGCGGGACCACAGATACGCAGTATTTT. The encoded protein is CASSPLGTSGTTDTQYF.

J is TRBJ2-1 and V is TRBV10-1; 8 nucleotides match TRBD2. Per germline, CDR1 WNHNN and CDR2 SYGVQD (reference sequence). The junction had 15 bases not matched to a gene; V was cut back by 5 bases and J by 9 bases. This CDR3 has 16 residues. The CDR3 coding sequence is TGCGCCAGCAGTCCCGGGGTAGCGGGAACGACTGGTGAGCAGTTCTTC. The encoded protein is CASSPGVAGTTGEQFF.

The chain couples TRBV3-1 (or the pseudogene TRBV3-2) to TRBJ2-5; a possible D gene is TRBD1 (6 bases). Germline CDR1 reads LGHDT; CDR2 reads YNNKEL (reference sequence). With 8 bases removed from V and 3 bases from J, the gap between germline ends came to 10 bases. The CDR3 runs 12 residues. CDR3 coding DNA: TGTGCCAGCGGCAGGGGAGAAGAGACCCAGTACTTC. Amino acids: CASGRGEETQYF.

The chain links TRBV24-1 to TRBJ2-3; the match to TRBD2 covers 8 bases. CDR3 length equals 18 residues. From germline, CDR1 is KGHDR and CDR2 SFDVKD. V lost 4 bases and J lost 4; bases outside the gene matches: 15. The CDR3 sequence: CATSEKLSSGGPADTQYF. For the CDR3, the DNA is TGTGCCACCAGTGAAAAACTCTCCTCGGGAGGGCCCGCAGATACGCAGTATTTT.

This chain links TRBV24-1 with TRBJ2-1; 9 nucleotides align to TRBD2. Germline V gene data show CDR1 as KGHDR and CDR2 as SFDVKD. There are 11 residues in the CDR3. V was pared by 9 bases and J by 10 bases, with 3 bases of the junction left unmatched. As DNA, the CDR3 is TGTGCCACCGGGACTAGCAGGGAGCAGTTCTTC. Protein sequence: CATGTSREQFF.

Here the CDR3 reads CASSLALAGVDNEQFF. CDR3 bases: TGTGCCAGCAGCTTGGCCTTAGCGGGAGTAGATAATGAGCAGTTCTTC. The chain joins TRBV5-8 to TRBJ2-1; 9 bases align to TRBD2. The CDR3 spans 16 residues. CDR1 and CDR2 from the germline V gene are SGHTS and YDEGEE. J gave up 7 bases and V 0 bases, and 8 bases lay outside the gene matches.

This clone was counted a few times. J is TRBJ2-5 and V is TRBV9; 13 bases are a match to TRBD2. The CDR3 runs to 16 residues. V shed 3 bases and J 5 bases; nucleotides not matched to a gene: 7. Germline V lookup: CDR1 SGDLS, CDR2 YYNGEE. DNA of the CDR3: TGTGCCAGCAGCGGCCACTGGACTAGCGGGAGTGAGACCCAGTACTTC. Amino acid sequence: CASSGHWTSGSETQYF. The full variable domain, rest sourced from reference TRBV9 and TRBJ2-5, is DSGVTQTPKHLITATGQRVTLRCSPRSGDLSVYWYQQSLDQGLQFLIQYYNGEERAKGNILERFSAQQFPDLHSELNLSSLELGDSALYFCASSGHWTSGSETQYFGPGTRLLVL.

The chain combines TRBV19 with TRBJ2-3; 9 bases map to TRBD1. CDR1 LNHDA and CDR2 SQIVND come from the germline V gene (reference sequence). There are 15 residues in the CDR3. The trim removed 5 bases at V and 7 bases at J, leaving 10 bases unmatched. The CDR3 DNA sequence: TGTGCCAGTAGTGTTTCCGGGACAGGGCTGCATACGCAGTATTTT. This codes for CASSVSGTGLHTQYF.

V usage is TRBV19 and J usage is TRBJ1-5; D ambiguous. CDR1 is LNHDA, CDR2 SQIVND, per germline (reference sequence). The V end was cut by 3 bases, the J end by 6 bases, with 12 bases between. The CDR3 spans 14 residues. The CDR3 sequence is CASSIVEGGQPQHF. CDR3 nucleotides: TGTGCCAGTAGTATTGTCGAGGGAGGTCAGCCCCAGCATTTT.

The V call is TRBV4-3, the J call TRBJ2-5, with a possible D match to TRBD1 (5 bases). Germline lookup yields CDR1 LGHNA and CDR2 YSLEER. Trimming cost V 4 bases and J 4 bases, with 19 bases left between them. CDR3 length: 16 residues. The CDR3 sequence is CASSPTDVGDLETQYF. Here the CDR3 DNA reads TGCGCCAGCAGCCCTACGGACGTAGGGGATCTAGAGACCCAGTACTTC.

The chain uses TRBV5-1 and TRBJ1-3, with D possibly being TRBD1 (6 bases). This CDR3 is built from 16 residues. V was trimmed by 4 bases and J by 0 bases, leaving 14 bases between them. Germline V CDR1 and CDR2: SGHRS, YFSETQ. The CDR3 is CASSMGQTASGNTIYF. The CDR3 region has the DNA TGCGCCAGCAGCATGGGACAAACCGCCTCTGGAAACACCATATATTTT.